This T cell receptor beta chain was sequenced in a study of STAT5B mutations in CD4+ large granular lymphocyte leukemia (dated by TCRdb to between 2020 and 2023). For the study in its entirety: Among the healthy controls, the CDR3 'QG' motif was associated with a particular HLA allele. The study compared the TCRbeta repertoires of patients with CD4+ T-cell large granular lymphocyte leukemia against those of healthy blood donors. Flow cytometry performed on FACSCanto II or FACSVerse showed that the purified fractions had more than 95% purity among lymphocytes.

The immunoSEQ assay at survey resolution was used to sequence TCRbeta rearrangements from genomic DNA. Regarding the original processing steps: In the TCR sequencing data, the lowest productive clonotype frequency that could be detected was 2.59 x 10-5. Only productive TCRbeta rearrangements, meaning sequences that were complete and in-frame, were kept for the analyses. Sample clonality was computed as Simpson clonality in the immunoSEQ Analyzer version 3.0. Clones were binned by frequency as very rare, small, medium, large (1-20%) or hyperexpanded (>20%). Generation probabilities were estimated with OLGA 1.2.3, V-gene circos plots were generated with VDJtools, specificities were searched for in VDJdb, and CDR3 motifs were identified with GLIPH. TCRdb obtained this table from immuneACCESS and retained in-frame rearrangements with V and J assigned. These tables miss some clones; where compared with another copy, unresolved V genes account for less than half of the shortfall, and the remainder is unexplained. That table supplies the V and J calls and clone size; D and trimming were determined from the DNA. The sample table records about 27,000 clones; about 80% of these occur just once. The ten largest clones take up roughly a tenth of the sample.

The research as a whole found: Data were not HLA-matched; higher clonality in CD4+ versus CD8+ T-LGLL could reflect the relatively small sample size. Main leukemic clonotypes were private to each patient, although 25% to 30% of the main leukemic clonotypes were found at low frequency in the non-leukemic repertoires of other patients. CD4-sorted patient repertoires appeared more clonal than healthy CD4+ repertoires, and this difference persisted after removing the putative leukemic clones. Enrichment of TRBV06-family usage was observed among the top patient clones (8/27) relative to healthy controls (2/35).

Buffy coats from some 35 blood donors, supplied by the Finnish Red Cross blood service, were used as healthy controls. All TCR-sequenced material derived from peripheral blood: patient blood samples and healthy donor buffy coats. Ficoll-Hypaque gradient centrifugation was used to isolate peripheral blood mononuclear cells. For the healthy controls, CD4+ cells were obtained from buffy coats by magnetic purification. The Gentra Puregene Cell and Tissue kit was used for genomic DNA extraction, and quantification was performed on a Qubit 2.0 fluorometer. This clone was found a few times. Its antigen remains undetermined. Base-call qualities are not available, and no considerably larger clone is one nucleotide away. V is shortened by 1 base, J by 4 bases, and the region joining them spans 10 bases. Based on the germline V gene (reference sequence), the CDR1 and CDR2 sequences are SEHNR and FQNEAQ. Taken from cysteine to phenylalanine, the CDR3 has 14 residues. The retained sequence is limited to the CDR3, 42 bases, with the frame set at the first base.

The receptor comes from a human donor in good health. Sequencing was done on a sample of CD4+ T cells from blood buffy coats. The chain is made from TRBV7-9 and TRBJ1-1; TRBD1 is perhaps the D gene, given 5 matching bases. The sequenced DNA: TGTGCCAGCAGCTTAGATCAGGGTACCACTGAAGCTTTCTTT. Protein translation: CASSLDQGTTEAFF. The variable domain in full, with residues beyond the CDR3 obtained from the reference TRBV7-9 and TRBJ1-1 genes, is DTGVSQNPRHKITKRGQNVTFRCDPISEHNRLYWYRQTLGQGPEFLTYFQNEAQLEKSRLLSDRFSAERPKGSFSTLEIQRTEQGDSAMYLCASSLDQGTTEAFFGQGTRLTVV.